This record looks at one T cell receptor beta chain sequence and its context. Sequencing was performed with immunoSEQ multiplex PCR; in TCRdb, only in-frame clones are kept and a portion is missing. The data show about 2,200 clones, with around three quarters seen just once and about 40% held by the top ten. This sample is part of a study of T cell changes during pregnancy in multiple sclerosis. The CDR3 is 15 residues long. Germline loops: CDR1 SGHTA, CDR2 FQGNSA. The V and J ends lost 5 bases and 4 bases respectively, with 16 bases between them. The specimen sequenced was CD4+ T cells from PBMCs (not recorded whether the cells were cultured). This receptor was obtained from a female patient with multiple sclerosis, enrolled in a pregnancy study. Some clones in this sample may be carry-over from other donors' samples. The chain has TRBV7-2 and TRBJ2-3; no definite D call. The CDR3 DNA reads TGTGCCAGCAGCCCCTTCCCCCGTTCGGCAGATACGCAGTATTTT. It specifies CASSPFPRSADTQYF.